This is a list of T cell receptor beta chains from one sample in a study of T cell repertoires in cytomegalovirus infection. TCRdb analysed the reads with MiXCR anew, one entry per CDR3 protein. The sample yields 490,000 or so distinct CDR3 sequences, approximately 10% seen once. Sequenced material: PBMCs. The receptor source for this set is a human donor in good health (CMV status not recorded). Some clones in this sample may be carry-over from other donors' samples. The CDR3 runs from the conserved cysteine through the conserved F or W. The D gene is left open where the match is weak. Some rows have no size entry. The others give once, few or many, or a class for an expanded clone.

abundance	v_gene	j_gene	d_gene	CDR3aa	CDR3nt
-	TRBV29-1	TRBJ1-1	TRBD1	CSVGGQTEAFF	TGCAGCGTTGGGGGACAGACTGAAGCTTTCTTT
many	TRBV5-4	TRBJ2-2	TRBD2	CASSLGSGATTNTGELFF	TGTGCCAGCAGCTTAGGAAGCGGGGCTACGACGAACACCGGGGAGCTGTTTTTT
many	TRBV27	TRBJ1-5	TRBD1	CASSRLGTASNQPQHF	TGTGCCAGCAGCCGGCTCGGGACAGCTAGCAATCAGCCCCAGCATTTT
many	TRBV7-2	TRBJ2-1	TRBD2	CASTKGLAGLVEQFF	TGTGCCAGCACTAAGGGACTAGCGGGACTTGTTGAGCAGTTCTTC
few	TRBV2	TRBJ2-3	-	CASRQEADTQYF	TGTGCCAGCAGGCAGGAAGCAGATACGCAGTATTTT
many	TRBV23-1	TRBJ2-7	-	CASRLGAPHEQYF	TGCGCCAGCAGGCTCGGGGCCCCCCACGAGCAGTACTTC
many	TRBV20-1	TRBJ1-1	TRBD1	CSARDPGQGEVNTEAFF	TGCAGTGCTAGAGATCCGGGACAGGGGGAAGTGAACACTGAAGCTTTCTTT
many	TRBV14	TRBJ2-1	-	CASSHRARTYNEQFF	TGTGCCAGCAGCCACCGGGCCAGGACGTACAATGAGCAGTTCTTC
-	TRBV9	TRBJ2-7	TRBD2	CASSNRLAGESYEQYF	TGTGCCAGCAGCAACCGGCTAGCGGGGGAGTCCTACGAGCAGTACTTC
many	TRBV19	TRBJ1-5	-	CASTSGAWSNQPQHF	TGTGCCAGTACCTCGGGGGCCTGGAGCAATCAGCCCCAGCATTTT
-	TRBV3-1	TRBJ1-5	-	CASSQEGGPQHF	TGTGCCAGCAGCCAAGAGGGAGGGCCCCAGCATTTT
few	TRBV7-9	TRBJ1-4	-	CASSRDSRTEKLFF	TGTGCCAGCAGCCGCGACAGTAGGACGGAAAAACTGTTTTTT
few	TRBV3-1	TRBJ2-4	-	CASSLARAGNGAIQYF	TGTGCCAGCAGCCTCGCCCGGGCGGGAAACGGAGCCATTCAGTACTTC
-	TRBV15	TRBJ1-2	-	CATSRGRGLDNYGYTF	TGTGCCACCAGCAGAGGTCGCGGGTTGGATAACTATGGCTACACCTTC
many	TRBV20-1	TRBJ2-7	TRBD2	CSAFDMGLAGLNAYEQYF	TGCAGTGCTTTCGATATGGGACTAGCGGGGTTAAATGCCTACGAGCAGTACTTC
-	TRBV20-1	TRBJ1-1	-	CSATGGKSSNTEAFF	TGCAGTGCAACTGGGGGTAAATCTTCGAACACTGAAGCTTTCTTT
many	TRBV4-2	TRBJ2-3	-	CASSQDRASGTDTQYF	TGTGCCAGCAGCCAAGATCGGGCTAGCGGCACAGATACGCAGTATTTT
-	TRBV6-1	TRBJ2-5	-	CASSERRQLRETQYF	TGTGCCAGCAGTGAAAGACGCCAGTTGCGAGAGACCCAGTACTTC
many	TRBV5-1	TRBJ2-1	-	CASMLGKRDNEQFF	TGCGCCAGCATGCTTGGAAAGCGGGACAATGAGCAGTTCTTC
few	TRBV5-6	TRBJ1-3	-	CASSVRGPGNTIYF	TGTGCCAGCAGCGTCAGGGGTCCTGGAAACACCATATATTTT
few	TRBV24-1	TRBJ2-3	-	CATSPTRQDTDTQYF	TGTGCCACCAGTCCTACTAGACAGGATACAGATACGCAGTATTTT
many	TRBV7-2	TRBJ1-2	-	CASSPSISTTLLEYTF	TGTGCCAGCAGCCCCAGTATATCCACGACCCTTTTGGAGTACACCTTC
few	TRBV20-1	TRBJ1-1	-	CSARGGGGNTEAFF	TGCAGTGCTAGAGGGGGGGGAGGGAACACTGAAGCTTTCTTT
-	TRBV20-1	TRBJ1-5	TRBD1	CSARDQSGGGQPQHF	TGCAGTGCTAGAGATCAATCAGGGGGCGGTCAGCCCCAGCATTTT
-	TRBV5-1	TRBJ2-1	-	CASSSPPGPEQFF	TGCGCCAGCAGCTCCCCTCCGGGCCCGGAGCAGTTCTTC
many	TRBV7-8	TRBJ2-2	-	CASSLTGTNTGELFF	TGTGCCAGCAGCTTAACGGGGACTAACACCGGGGAGCTGTTTTTT
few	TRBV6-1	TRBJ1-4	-	CVSAGAPNEKLFF	TGTGTCTCCGCGGGGGCCCCTAATGAAAAACTGTTTTTT
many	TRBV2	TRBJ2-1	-	CASGVFDEQFF	TGTGCCAGCGGGGTATTCGATGAGCAGTTCTTC
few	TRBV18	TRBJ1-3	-	CASSRRTVVLSGNTIYF	TGTGCCAGCTCGCGCCGGACAGTGGTTCTCTCTGGAAACACCATATATTTT
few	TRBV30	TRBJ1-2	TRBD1	CACEHRGRNYGYTF	TGTGCCTGTGAACACAGGGGCCGGAACTATGGCTACACCTTC
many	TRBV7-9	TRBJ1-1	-	CASSLPSTNTEAFF	TGTGCCAGCAGCTTACCATCAACGAACACTGAAGCTTTCTTT
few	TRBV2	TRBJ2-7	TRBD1	CASRPGTGYLATYEQYF	TGTGCCAGCAGGCCCGGGACAGGGTATCTGGCGACCTACGAGCAGTACTTC
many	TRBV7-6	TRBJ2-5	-	CASTSGWGGRETQYF	TGTGCCAGCACGAGTGGTTGGGGGGGCAGAGAGACCCAGTACTTC
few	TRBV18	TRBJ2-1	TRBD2	CASSPPQREYNEQFF	TGTGCCAGCTCACCACCCCAGCGGGAATACAATGAGCAGTTCTTC
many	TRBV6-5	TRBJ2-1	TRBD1	CASSYSRQGIYNEQFF	TGTGCCAGCAGTTACTCGAGACAGGGGATCTACAATGAGCAGTTCTTC
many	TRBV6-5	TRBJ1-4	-	CASSSGWQGINEKLFF	TGTGCCAGCAGTTCGGGGTGGCAGGGAATTAATGAAAAACTGTTTTTT
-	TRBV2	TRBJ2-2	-	CASRLEYTGELFF	TGTGCCAGCCGGCTAGAGTACACCGGGGAGCTGTTTTTT
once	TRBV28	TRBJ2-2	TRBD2	CASSLFEAGGRTTGELFF	TGTGCCAGCAGTTTATTCGAAGCGGGAGGGCGAACCACCGGGGAGCTGTTTTTT
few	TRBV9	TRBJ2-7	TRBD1	CASSPSGTVNYEQYF	TGTGCCAGCAGCCCCTCCGGGACAGTGAACTACGAGCAGTACTTC
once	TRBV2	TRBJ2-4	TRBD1	CAGSEDRGLAKNIQYF	TGTGCCGGCAGTGAAGACAGGGGGTTAGCCAAAAACATTCAGTACTTC